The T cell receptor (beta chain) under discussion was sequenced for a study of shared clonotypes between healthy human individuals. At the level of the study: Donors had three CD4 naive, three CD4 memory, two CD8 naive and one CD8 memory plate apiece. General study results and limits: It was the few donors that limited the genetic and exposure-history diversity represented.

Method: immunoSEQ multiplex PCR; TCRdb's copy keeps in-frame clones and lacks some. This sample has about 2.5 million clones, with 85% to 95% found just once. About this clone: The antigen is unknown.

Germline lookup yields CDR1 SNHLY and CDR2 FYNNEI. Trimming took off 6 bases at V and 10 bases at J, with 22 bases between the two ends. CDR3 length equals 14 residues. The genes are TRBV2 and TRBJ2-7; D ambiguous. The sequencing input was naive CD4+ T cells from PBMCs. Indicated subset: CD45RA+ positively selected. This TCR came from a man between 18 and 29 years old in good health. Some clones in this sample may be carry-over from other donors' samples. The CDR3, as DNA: TGTGCCAGCAGCACCCCCGTCTTCGCGAGCCGACAGTACTTC. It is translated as CASSTPVFASRQYF. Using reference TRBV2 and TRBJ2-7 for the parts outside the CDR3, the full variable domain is EPEVTQTPSHQVTQMGQEVILRCVPISNHLYFYWYRQILGQKVEFLVSFYNNEISEKSEIFDDQFSVERPDGSNFTLKIRSTKLEDSAMYFCASSTPVFASRQYFGPGTRLTVT.